One sample yielded the 29 T cell receptor beta chains listed below, sequenced in a study of T cell responses to AZD1222 COVID-19 vaccine. Only in-frame clones appear in the TCRdb table, and some are missing; sequencing was by immunoSEQ multiplex PCR. Of 90,000 to 150,000 clones listed, roughly 86% are singletons. The specimen comprised peripheral blood, sampled on day 0 of AZD1222 vaccination. These receptors were obtained from an adult in good health.

The chain joins TRBV9 to TRBJ2-7; 12 bases are a match to TRBD2. Germline CDR1 SGDLS, CDR2 YYNGEE. Trimming took 0 bases from V and 2 from J; bases not matched to a gene: 3. There are 16 residues in the CDR3. CDR3 DNA: TGTGCCAGCAGCGTAGACCCTAGCGGGGGGGCCTACGAGCAGTACTTC. It encodes CASSVDPSGGAYEQYF.

The rearrangement uses TRBV18 and TRBJ2-1, with D possibly being TRBD1 (6 bases). Trimming stripped 5 bases from V and 4 bases from J, with 9 bases between. The CDR3 loop spans 13 amino acids. Looked up from germline, CDR1 is KGHSH and CDR2 is LQKENI. CDR3 region: CASSNRDYNEQFF. Written as DNA, the CDR3 is TGTGCCAGCTCAAACAGGGATTACAATGAGCAGTTCTTC.

This clone was counted a few times. This chain connects TRBV5-4 to TRBJ2-1; D might be TRBD2 (5 bases). There are 13 residues in the CDR3. Germline CDR1 SGHNT, CDR2 YYREEE (reference sequence). Trimming took off 4 bases at V and 7 bases at J, with 12 bases between the two ends. CDR3 DNA sequence: TGTGCCAGCAGCCTTGGACTGGGGAATGAGCAGTTCTTC. Its translation: CASSLGLGNEQFF.

There are a few counts of this clone. This rearrangement joins TRBV19 to TRBJ1-5, with D perhaps matching TRBD1 (5 bases). This CDR3 contains 15 residues. Germline values: CDR1 LNHDA, CDR2 SQIVND (reference sequence). Trimming stripped 2 bases from V and 0 bases from J, with 8 bases between. CDR3 in amino acids: CASSINRNSNQPQHF. DNA for the CDR3: TGTGCCAGTAGTATAAACAGGAATAGCAATCAGCCCCAGCATTTT.

The CDR3 DNA follows: TGTGCCAGCAGTTACTCACCGGGGGCTGAGACCCAGTACTTC. Amino acid sequence: CASSYSPGAETQYF. The chain is built from TRBV6-6 and TRBJ2-5, with D possibly being TRBD1 or TRBD2 (6 bases each). V dropped 0 bases and J dropped 5 bases, with 10 bases sitting between them. CDR3 length: 14 residues. CDR1 is MNHNY, CDR2 SVGAGI, per germline (reference sequence).

This rearrangement joins TRBV7-9 to TRBJ2-3, with D possibly being TRBD2 (6 bases). The CDR3 length is 13 residues. Trimming left V 6 bases short and J 3 bases short, with 10 bases between. Germline V lookup: CDR1 SEHNR, CDR2 FQNEAQ (reference sequence). The CDR3 loop is CASRGGLTDTQYF. In nucleotides, the CDR3 is TGTGCCAGCAGAGGAGGACTAACAGATACGCAGTATTTT. The full variable domain, completed using reference TRBV7-9 and TRBJ2-3, is DTGVSQNPRHKITKRGQNVTFRCDPISEHNRLYWYRQTLGQGPEFLTYFQNEAQLEKSRLLSDRFSAERPKGSFSTLEIQRTEQGDSAMYLCASRGGLTDTQYFGPGTRLTVL.

CDR3 bases: TGTGCCAGTAAGGGACAGGTGATGGGGGAGCAGTACTTC. It yields the protein CASKGQVMGEQYF. The V and J genes are TRBV19 and TRBJ2-7; 8 bases are shared with TRBD1. This CDR3 has 13 residues. Germline CDR1 is LNHDA and CDR2 is SQIVND (reference sequence). V shed 7 bases and J 7 bases; nucleotides not matched to a gene: 9.

The rearrangement links TRBV7-8 to TRBJ1-5, with D hard to call. Trimming shortened V by 3 bases and J by 9 bases, and 18 bases separated the two germline ends. Looked up from germline, CDR1 is SGHVS and CDR2 is FQNEAQ. The CDR3 runs to 15 residues. CDR3 nucleotide sequence: TGTGCCAGCAGCTTTGACCAAACCCCCTATTCGCCCCAGCATTTT. Amino acids: CASSFDQTPYSPQHF.

This chain connects TRBV6-6 to TRBJ1-1; D not certain. Germline V gene lookup returns CDR1 MNHNY and CDR2 SVGAGI (reference sequence). Between the trimmed V and J ends, which lost 5 bases and 5 bases, there was a span of 15 bases. This CDR3 spans 14 amino acids. CDR3 loop: CASSKDTQRTEAFF. The DNA for the CDR3 is TGTGCCAGCAGTAAAGACACCCAGAGGACTGAAGCTTTCTTT.

V is TRBV5-1 and J is TRBJ2-3, with D perhaps matching TRBD2 (6 bases). The CDR3 contains 14 residues. Trimming cost V 0 bases and J 6 bases, with 11 bases left between them. Germline V gene sequence: CDR1 SGHRS, CDR2 YFSETQ. The CDR3 loop is CASSLEAGGDTQYF. The CDR3 DNA reads as TGCGCCAGCAGCTTGGAAGCGGGCGGGGATACGCAGTATTTT.

This rearrangement joins TRBV3-1 (or the pseudogene TRBV3-2) to TRBJ2-6; D is undetermined. Germline values: CDR1 LGHDT, CDR2 YNNKEL (reference sequence). This CDR3 has 15 amino acids. Trimming took off 4 bases at V and 4 bases at J, with 11 bases between the two ends. The CDR3 DNA is TGTGCCAGCAGCCTCCTGGCCCGGGGGGCCAACGTCCTGACTTTC. It specifies CASSLLARGANVLTF.

The chain combines TRBV12-3 or TRBV12-4 with TRBJ1-6, with D tentatively TRBD1 (5 bases). The CDR3 has 13 residues. Trimming cost V 7 bases and J 14 bases, with 18 bases left between them. The CDR3 coding sequence is TGTGCCAGCAAAGGGGAGCAGGTTGGGGCCCTCCACTTT. Translation gives CASKGEQVGALHF.

The chain is built from TRBV28 and TRBJ1-1; 7 bases line up with TRBD1. Per the germline V gene, CDR1 is MDHEN and CDR2 is SYDVKM. Germline trimming cut 6 bases from V and 2 bases from J; bases unmatched to any gene: 6. The CDR3 extends over 14 amino acids. In DNA form, the CDR3 reads TGTGCCAGCAGGCCCGGGACAGTTAACACTGAAGCTTTCTTT. Translating gives CASRPGTVNTEAFF. Full variable domain (outside the CDR3, taken from reference TRBV28 and TRBJ1-1): DVKVTQSSRYLVKRTGEKVFLECVQDMDHENMFWYRQDPGLGLRLIYFSYDVKMKEKGDIPEGYSVSREKKERFSLILESASTNQTSMYLCASRPGTVNTEAFFGQGTRLTVV.

In this sample, this clone turned up a few times. The V and J genes are TRBV7-9 and TRBJ2-4; TRBD2 matches 7 bases. V gave up 0 bases and J gave up 8 bases; unmatched junction bases: 7. This CDR3 comprises 15 residues. Looked up from germline, CDR1 is SEHNR and CDR2 is FQNEAQ (reference sequence). The CDR3: CASSLARGTGDIQYF. The CDR3 DNA reads TGTGCCAGCAGCTTAGCGCGGGGGACGGGGGACATTCAGTACTTC.

This clone came up once. The rearrangement uses TRBV6-2 or TRBV6-3 and TRBJ1-5; D not certain. In germline, CDR1 is MNHEY, CDR2 SVGEGT. This CDR3 has 16 residues. Trimming stripped 3 bases from V and 2 bases from J, with 14 bases between. The CDR3 protein is CASSYSARSGNQPQHF. CDR3 nucleotides: TGTGCCAGCAGTTATAGTGCCAGGTCCGGCAATCAGCCCCAGCATTTT.

The chain has TRBV7-2 and TRBJ1-2; 7 bases map to TRBD1. The CDR3 loop spans 16 amino acids. Germline V lookup: CDR1 SGHTA, CDR2 FQGNSA. The J segment lost 4 bases and the V segment lost 4 bases, leaving 12 bases of the junction unmatched. The CDR3 sequence is CASSSISGGPFYGYTF. In DNA, the CDR3 is TGTGCCAGCAGCTCGATCTCAGGGGGGCCTTTCTATGGCTACACCTTC.

A few counts support this clone. The chain recombines TRBV19 with TRBJ2-7; possible D gene TRBD1, 5 bases. The CDR3 spans 15 residues. Trimming pared 2 bases from V and 2 bases from J, leaving 13 bases between. Germline V gene data show CDR1 as LNHDA and CDR2 as SQIVND (reference sequence). In DNA, the CDR3 is TGTGCCAGTAGTATATCCCCCGGACACGCCTACGAGCAGTACTTC. Translated: CASSISPGHAYEQYF.

The chain employs TRBV3-1 (or the pseudogene TRBV3-2) and TRBJ2-7, with 9 nucleotides matching TRBD2. V lost 6 bases, J lost 0 bases, and 6 bases stayed unmatched. The CDR3 is 15 residues long. Germline loops: CDR1 LGHDT, CDR2 YNNKEL (reference sequence). The CDR3 is CASRQNSGSSYEQYF. CDR3 sequence (DNA): TGTGCCAGCAGGCAGAATAGCGGGAGCTCCTACGAGCAGTACTTC.

The chain links TRBV19 to TRBJ1-2, with 10 bases that match TRBD1. V shed 7 bases, J shed 5 bases, and the junction held 7 bases outside the gene matches. The V gene's germline CDR1 is LNHDA and CDR2 SQIVND (reference sequence). There are 14 residues in the CDR3. The CDR3 here is CASTPGQGSYGYTF. In DNA form, the CDR3 reads TGTGCCAGTACCCCGGGACAGGGGTCGTATGGCTACACCTTC.

The V call is TRBV4-2, the J call TRBJ2-7; TRBD1 agrees at 7 bases. Germline CDR1 is LGHNA and CDR2 is YNFKEQ. This CDR3 is built from 16 residues. The junction had 10 bases not matched to a gene; V was cut back by 0 bases and J by 5 bases. CDR3 residues: CASSQEVYRGRNEQYF. In nucleotides, the CDR3 is TGTGCCAGCAGCCAAGAGGTTTATAGGGGGCGCAACGAGCAGTACTTC.

As for this clone: Other DNA sequences of this sample code for an identical CDR3. This chain connects TRBV9 to TRBJ1-1; no clear D. This CDR3 spans 14 amino acids. Germline CDR1 reads SGDLS; CDR2 reads YYNGEE. V was trimmed by 0 bases and J by 1 base, leaving 7 bases between them. The CDR3: CASSVDKGNTEAFF. The CDR3 DNA is TGTGCCAGCAGCGTAGACAAAGGGAACACTGAAGCTTTCTTT.

This clone occurred once. The genes are TRBV6-5 and TRBJ2-1, with TRBD2 identical over 10 bases. The junction had 3 bases not matched to a gene; V was cut back by 5 bases and J by 8 bases. The CDR3 totals 13 residues. Germline loops: CDR1 MNHEY, CDR2 SVGAGI. The CDR3 nucleotides read TGTGCCAGCAGTCCAGCGGGAGGGGATGAGCAGTTCTTC. Translation: CASSPAGGDEQFF.

The chain recombines TRBV18 with TRBJ1-1; D is unresolved. The germline V gene has CDR1 KGHSH and CDR2 LQKENI. The CDR3 is 14 amino acids. V dropped 6 bases and J dropped 1 base, with 12 bases sitting between them. The CDR3 bases are TGTGCCAGCTCCCTAATTGAAGAGAACACTGAAGCTTTCTTT. Translating it yields CASSLIEENTEAFF.

The J gene is TRBJ2-2, the V gene TRBV5-1; 9 nucleotides line up with TRBD2. CDR3 length: 17 residues. Germline CDR1 reads SGHRS; CDR2 reads YFSETQ. Germline trimming cut 0 bases from V and 2 bases from J; bases unmatched to any gene: 5. The CDR3 sequence: CASSLEPAGGNTGELFF. The CDR3 DNA reads as TGCGCCAGCAGCTTGGAGCCAGCGGGGGGCAACACCGGGGAGCTGTTTTTT.

The chain couples TRBV11-3 to TRBJ2-7, with a possible D match to TRBD1 (5 bases). With 0 bases removed from V and 6 bases from J, the gap between germline ends came to 12 bases. Germline V CDR1 and CDR2: SGHNT, YENEEA. The CDR3 runs 14 residues. The CDR3, as DNA: TGTGCCAGCAGCTTAGATGGGCTAGGGGCCGAGCAGTACTTC. Translation: CASSLDGLGAEQYF.

CDR3 sequence (DNA): TGTGCCAGCTCACCACCAGGGGCCCAAAATTCACCCCTCCACTTT. Its translation: CASSPPGAQNSPLHF. This chain connects TRBV18 to TRBJ1-6; D perhaps matches TRBD1 (5 bases). Germline V gives CDR1 KGHSH, CDR2 LQKENI. The CDR3 extends over 15 amino acids. Trimming took off 0 bases at V and 7 bases at J, with 10 bases between the two ends.

The rearrangement links TRBV10-3 to TRBJ2-1, with TRBD1 matching over 9 bases. This CDR3 is 14 amino acids long. CDR1 ENHRY and CDR2 SYGVKD come from the germline V gene. V trimming: 6 bases; J trimming: 4 bases; junction bases outside the gene matches: 4. The CDR3 DNA reads as TGTGCCATCAGGGGGACAGGGCGATACAATGAGCAGTTCTTC. The encoded protein is CAIRGTGRYNEQFF.

This chain links TRBV5-8 with TRBJ2-1, with D possibly TRBD1 on 7 matching bases. The CDR3 is 15 amino acids. V lost 4 bases and J 7 bases, leaving 18 bases between the germline ends. Germline CDR1 is SGHTS and CDR2 is YDEGEE. The CDR3 loop is CASSTRQGRGNEQFF. The CDR3 DNA is TGTGCCAGCAGCACAAGACAGGGCCGGGGGAATGAGCAGTTCTTC.

The chain combines TRBV5-6 with TRBJ2-2; 7 positions agree with TRBD2. V was pared by 0 bases and J by 4 bases, with 3 bases of the junction left unmatched. Germline V lookup: CDR1 SGHDT, CDR2 YYEEEE. The CDR3 sequence is 15 residues long. This CDR3 reads CASSLGGGGTGELFF. Written as DNA, the CDR3 is TGTGCCAGCAGCTTGGGCGGGGGAGGCACCGGGGAGCTGTTTTTT.